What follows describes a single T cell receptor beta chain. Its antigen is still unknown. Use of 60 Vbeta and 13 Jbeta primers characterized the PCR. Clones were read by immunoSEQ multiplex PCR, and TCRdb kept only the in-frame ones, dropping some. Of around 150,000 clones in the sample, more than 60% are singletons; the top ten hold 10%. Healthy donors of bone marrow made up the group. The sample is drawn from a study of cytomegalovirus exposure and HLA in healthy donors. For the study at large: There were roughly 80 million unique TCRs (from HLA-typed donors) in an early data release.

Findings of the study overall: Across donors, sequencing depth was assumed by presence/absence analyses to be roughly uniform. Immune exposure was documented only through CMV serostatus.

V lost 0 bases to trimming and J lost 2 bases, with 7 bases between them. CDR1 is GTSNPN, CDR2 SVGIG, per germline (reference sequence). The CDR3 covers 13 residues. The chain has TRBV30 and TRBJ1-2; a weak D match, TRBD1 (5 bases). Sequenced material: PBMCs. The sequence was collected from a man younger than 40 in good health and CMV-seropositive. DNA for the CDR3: TGTGCCTGGAGTGTCACAGGAAACTATGGCTACACCTTC. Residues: CAWSVTGNYGYTF. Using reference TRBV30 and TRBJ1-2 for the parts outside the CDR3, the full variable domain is SQTIHQWPATLVQPVGSPLSLECTVEGTSNPNLYWYRQAAGRGLQLLFYSVGIGQISSEVPQNLSASRPQDRQFILSSKKLLLSDSGFYLCAWSVTGNYGYTFGSGTRLTVV.